The sequence of this TCR beta chain was determined in a study of T cell repertoires in cytomegalovirus infection (dated by TCRdb to between 2017 and 2020). In terms of the full investigation: Donor HLA type was relevant to the analysis, because carriage of CMV infection together with the matching HLA type was indicated by public TCR beta signatures. The paper as a whole reports these results and caveats: Cumulative frequency of public TCR beta family members discriminated carriers of CMV infection plus the relevant HLA type in this cohort and an independent 352-donor cohort. The ex vivo response was dominated by HLA-C-restricted CMV-specific TCR beta clonotypes, and the single most frequent clonotype in two of eight donors was supplied by these HLA-C-restricted clonotypes.

For sequencing, an Illumina HiSeq 1500 was employed. The raw public data were reprocessed by TCRdb itself: fastp quality trimming at Q25, MiXCR clonotype calling, in-frame beta chains only. Each CDR3 protein appears once, grouped with its most common genes and DNA. The sample table shows a few hundred thousand distinct CDR3 sequences, and 15% to 20% are seen once. Clones ranked in the top ten supply approximately 10% of the sample. This clonotype was counted only a few times. It has no known antigen specificity. Per-base qualities were not stored, and no clone one base away is much larger. The receptor was isolated from a human donor in good health (CMV status not recorded). Some clones in this sample may be carry-over from other donors' samples. The sequencing input was PBMCs.

The CDR3 corresponds to CASSSPPTGEQFF. In nucleotides, the sequence is TGTGCCAGCAGCTCACCACCCACAGGGGAGCAGTTCTTC. Rearrangement joined TRBV7-9 to TRBJ2-1; the D gene is possibly TRBD1, with 6 bases matching. The CDR3, cysteine through phenylalanine, is 13 amino acids long. This entry keeps only the CDR3 DNA: 39 bases, framed from base 1. Trimming takes 4 bases from V and 10 bases from J, and the germline ends sit 14 bases apart. The germline V gene (reference sequence) specifies SEHNR as CDR1 and FQNEAQ as CDR2.